The 19 T cell receptor beta chains below were found in one sample sequenced in a study of blood T cell repertoires in COVID-19. Only in-frame clones appear in the TCRdb table, and some are missing; sequencing was by immunoSEQ multiplex PCR. Altogether under 200,000 clones are present, 89% being singletons, with the ten largest covering approximately 0.77%. Sequencing used PBMCs or T cells enriched from blood (not recorded which). The receptors stem from a woman under 30 who had recovered from COVID-19.

This chain joins TRBV7-8 and TRBJ2-3; 7 nucleotides line up with TRBD1. J was trimmed by 8 bases and V by 1 base; bases with no gene match: 6. Germline assignment: CDR1 SGHVS and CDR2 FQNEAQ. The CDR3 is made up of 14 amino acids. CDR3 sequence: CASSLEGGRGTQYF. The CDR3 nucleotides are TGTGCCAGCAGCTTAGAAGGGGGCCGGGGTACGCAGTATTTT. Full variable domain (remainder filled in from reference TRBV7-8 and TRBJ2-3): GAGVSQSPRYKVAKRGQDVALRCDPISGHVSLFWYQQALGQGPEFLTYFQNEAQLDKSGLPSDRFFAERPEGSVSTLKIQRTQQEDSAVYLCASSLEGGRGTQYFGPGTRLTVL.

This clone was detected only once. The rearrangement links TRBV29-1 to TRBJ1-2; no clear D. Trimming left V 4 bases short and J 6 bases short, with 9 bases between. CDR3 size: 11 residues. CDR1 is SQVTM, CDR2 ANQGSEA, per germline. The CDR3 region is CSVGRSDGYTF. In nucleotides, the CDR3 is TGCAGCGTTGGTAGGAGCGATGGCTACACCTTC.

The gene calls are TRBV5-6 and TRBJ2-4, with 8 bases lining up with TRBD1. This CDR3 comprises 14 residues. Trimming at V came to 0 bases and at J to 8 bases, leaving 4 bases not matched to a gene. In germline, CDR1 is SGHDT, CDR2 YYEEEE. The chain's CDR3 is CASSLGDRRDIQYF. The CDR3 DNA reads as TGTGCCAGCAGCTTGGGGGACAGGAGGGACATTCAGTACTTC.

This sequence joins TRBV6-1 and TRBJ1-1; D uncertain. Trimming stripped 0 bases from V and 5 bases from J, with 13 bases between. Germline assignment: CDR1 MNHNS and CDR2 SASEGT. This CDR3 has 15 residues. CDR3 nucleotide sequence: TGTGCCAGCAGTGAAGCGACAAGTGGAGGGACTGAAGCTTTCTTT. Protein: CASSEATSGGTEAFF.

V and J are TRBV27 and TRBJ2-2; D uncertain. The CDR3 loop spans 16 amino acids. Germline V lookup: CDR1 MNHEY, CDR2 SMNVEV (reference sequence). The V and J ends lost 6 bases and 0 bases respectively, with 14 bases between them. The CDR3, as DNA: TGTGCCAGCAGCCTTTCTTGGGCAGCGAACACCGGGGAGCTGTTTTTT. Its protein product is CASSLSWAANTGELFF.

V and J are TRBV5-6 and TRBJ2-3; 11 bases are a match to TRBD1. V shed 2 bases and J 3 bases; nucleotides not matched to a gene: 2. Germline loops: CDR1 SGHDT, CDR2 YYEEEE. The CDR3 is made up of 15 amino acids. The DNA of the CDR3 is TGTGCCAGCAGCTTCGGGACAGGGGGGACAGATACGCAGTATTTT. Translation gives CASSFGTGGTDTQYF.

The chain recombines TRBV20-1 with TRBJ2-2, with a possible D match to TRBD2 (5 bases). Germline V gene lookup returns CDR1 DFQATT and CDR2 SNEGSKA (reference sequence). The CDR3 is made up of 17 amino acids. Trimming removed 3 bases at V and 4 bases at J, with 21 bases between. CDR3: CSASFQRPGRPTGELFF. CDR3 nucleotide sequence: TGCAGTGCTAGTTTCCAGCGGCCAGGCCGACCCACCGGGGAGCTGTTTTTT.

This CDR3 is CASSPPVNEKLFF. CDR3 in DNA: TGTGCCAGCAGCCCCCCCGTGAATGAAAAACTGTTTTTT. V usage is TRBV28 and J usage is TRBJ1-4; no clear D. This CDR3 comprises 13 residues. The V gene lost 6 bases and the J gene lost 5 bases, with 10 bases spanning the gap. The germline V gene has CDR1 MDHEN and CDR2 SYDVKM. Variable domain in full (rest from reference TRBV28 and TRBJ1-4): DVKVTQSSRYLVKRTGEKVFLECVQDMDHENMFWYRQDPGLGLRLIYFSYDVKMKEKGDIPEGYSVSREKKERFSLILESASTNQTSMYLCASSPPVNEKLFFGSGTQLSVL.

The rearrangement uses TRBV6-4 and TRBJ2-2, with TRBD2 matching 10 bases. Germline loops: CDR1 MRHNA, CDR2 SNTAGT. This CDR3 is 14 amino acids long. Germline trimming cut 5 bases from V and 3 bases from J; bases unmatched to any gene: 0. The CDR3 protein is CASSTSGDTGELFF. In DNA, the CDR3 is TGTGCCAGCAGTACTAGCGGGGACACCGGGGAGCTGTTTTTT.

V and J are TRBV27 and TRBJ1-1; maybe TRBD1 (6 bases). V shed 5 bases and J shed 6 bases, with 13 bases lying between them. Per the germline V gene, CDR1 is MNHEY and CDR2 is SMNVEV (reference sequence). The CDR3 runs 13 residues. The CDR3 coding sequence is TGTGCCAGCAGTAAGGGACATATGGCTGAAGCTTTCTTT. Translation: CASSKGHMAEAFF.

The V call is TRBV19, the J call TRBJ1-1, with a tentative D call TRBD1 (6 bases). This CDR3 contains 13 residues. With 3 bases removed from V and 7 bases from J, the gap between germline ends came to 12 bases. CDR1 is LNHDA and CDR2 is SQIVND in the germline V gene (reference sequence). The CDR3 region is CASSMGGRGEAFF. The CDR3 bases are TGTGCCAGTAGTATGGGGGGGCGAGGTGAAGCTTTCTTT.

This chain connects TRBV3-1 (or the pseudogene TRBV3-2) to TRBJ2-2; D unclear. V gave up 4 bases and J gave up 8 bases, with 14 bases separating them. The CDR3 is made up of 14 amino acids. Looked up from germline, CDR1 is LGHDT and CDR2 is YNNKEL (reference sequence). DNA for the CDR3: TGTGCCAGCAGCCCCCCTACGGTTTCAGGGGAGCTGTTTTTT. Its protein product is CASSPPTVSGELFF.

The chain couples TRBV3-1 (or the pseudogene TRBV3-2) to TRBJ1-6, with D tentatively TRBD1 (6 bases). The CDR3 is made up of 15 amino acids. With 3 bases removed from V and 4 bases from J, the gap between germline ends came to 10 bases. The germline CDR1 and CDR2 sequences are LGHDT and YNNKEL (reference sequence). In DNA form, the CDR3 reads TGTGCCAGCAGCCACGGACAGTCTTATAATTCACCCCTCCACTTT. Amino acids: CASSHGQSYNSPLHF.

V gene TRBV7-3 combines with J gene TRBJ2-3, with 8 bases identical to TRBD1. CDR1 SGHTA and CDR2 FQGTGA come from the germline V gene. The J segment lost 2 bases and the V segment lost 2 bases, leaving 6 bases of the junction unmatched. The CDR3 has 16 residues. For the CDR3, the DNA is TGTGCCAGCAGCTTACAGGGGGCGCATTCCACAGATACGCAGTATTTT. Its protein product is CASSLQGAHSTDTQYF.

V usage is TRBV5-5 and J usage is TRBJ2-1, with D perhaps matching TRBD2 (7 bases). Trimming stripped 3 bases from V and 8 bases from J, with 18 bases between. The CDR3 runs 15 residues. Germline assignment: CDR1 SGHKS and CDR2 YYEKEE (reference sequence). CDR3 protein: CASSSTYGGQHEQFF. The DNA of the CDR3 is TGTGCCAGCAGCTCGACCTACGGGGGGCAGCATGAGCAGTTCTTC.

This clone turned up a few times. The V and J genes are TRBV6-2 or TRBV6-3 and TRBJ2-7; a weak D match, TRBD1 (5 bases). The CDR3 contains 14 residues. The V end lost 6 bases, the J end lost 4 bases, and 16 bases lay between the germline ends. Germline V lookup: CDR1 MNHEY, CDR2 SVGEGT. CDR3 amino acids: CASSQRNRQYEQYF. The CDR3 coding sequence is TGTGCCAGCAGCCAAAGAAACCGACAGTACGAGCAGTACTTC.

The chain is built from TRBV15 and TRBJ1-6; unclear D gene. Germline lookup yields CDR1 LNHNV and CDR2 YYDKDF (reference sequence). V lost 0 bases and J lost 7, with 7 bases in between. The CDR3 loop spans 14 amino acids. The CDR3 here is CATSRDSGNSPLHF. CDR3 in DNA: TGTGCCACCAGCAGAGATAGCGGAAATTCACCCCTCCACTTT.

This clone occurred a few times. The genes are TRBV4-2 and TRBJ2-1; 7 positions match TRBD2. The V gene's germline CDR1 is LGHNA and CDR2 YNFKEQ. The CDR3 length is 18 residues. Losses at the gene ends were 4 bases for V and 0 bases for J; bases not matched to a gene: 12. The CDR3 loop is CASSRRGWGGSSYNEQFF. The CDR3 DNA sequence: TGTGCCAGCAGCCGAAGGGGATGGGGAGGGAGCTCCTACAATGAGCAGTTCTTC.

The V and J genes are TRBV7-2 and TRBJ2-7, with a possible D match to TRBD1 (6 bases). V gave up 2 bases and J gave up 0 bases, with 8 bases separating them. Germline assignment: CDR1 SGHTA and CDR2 FQGNSA. This CDR3 has 14 residues. Here the CDR3 reads CASSLRDNSYEQYF. The DNA for the CDR3 is TGTGCCAGCAGCTTACGGGACAACTCCTACGAGCAGTACTTC.